The 10 T cell receptor beta chains listed next were all sequenced from one sample in a study of blood T cell repertoires in COVID-19. Sequencing used immunoSEQ multiplex PCR; TCRdb keeps in-frame clones, though not all of them. The repertoire consists of about 200,000 clones, with roughly 81% occurring once and the leading ten covering around 4.9%. Sequenced: peripheral blood. Receptor source: a woman aged 80 or older with acute or convalescent COVID-19.

This clone occurred a few times. The V call is TRBV28, the J call TRBJ1-1, with 9 bases aligning to TRBD1. The CDR3 length is 13 residues. CDR1 and CDR2 (germline): MDHEN, SYDVKM. Germline trimming cut 5 bases from V and 8 bases from J; bases unmatched to any gene: 6. This CDR3 is CASSLGGTGEAFF. In DNA, the CDR3 is TGTGCCAGCAGTCTGGGAGGGACAGGGGAAGCTTTCTTT. The whole variable domain, remainder taken from reference TRBV28 and TRBJ1-1, is DVKVTQSSRYLVKRTGEKVFLECVQDMDHENMFWYRQDPGLGLRLIYFSYDVKMKEKGDIPEGYSVSREKKERFSLILESASTNQTSMYLCASSLGGTGEAFFGQGTRLTVV.

The chain carries TRBV28 and TRBJ2-1, with a tentative D call TRBD1 (6 bases). The CDR3 runs 13 residues. With 3 bases removed from V and 11 bases from J, the gap between germline ends came to 14 bases. Germline values: CDR1 MDHEN, CDR2 SYDVKM. The CDR3 sequence is CASSLSAGVKQFF. In DNA, the CDR3 is TGTGCCAGCAGTTTGAGCGCAGGGGTGAAGCAGTTCTTC.

The chain has TRBV10-2 and TRBJ1-6; weak D call: TRBD1 (6 bases). The V gene lost 9 bases and the J gene lost 2 bases, with 23 bases spanning the gap. There are 18 residues in the CDR3. Germline CDR1 and CDR2: WSHSY and SAAADI. CDR3 sequence: CASNTGLGYRTYNSPLHF. The CDR3, as DNA: TGCGCCAGTAACACAGGGTTGGGGTACCGGACCTATAATTCACCCCTCCACTTT.

CDR3: CAISPGTGIYEQYF. The CDR3 DNA reads TGTGCCATCAGTCCCGGGACAGGGATCTACGAGCAGTACTTC. This chain links TRBV10-3 with TRBJ2-7; 9 bases are a match to TRBD1. The CDR3 runs 14 residues. Germline V CDR1 and CDR2: ENHRY, SYGVKD. Trimming at V came to 5 bases and at J to 3 bases, leaving 5 bases not matched to a gene.

The rearrangement links TRBV28 to TRBJ1-1; 7 bases line up with TRBD1. J gave up 4 bases and V 4 bases, and 9 bases lay outside the gene matches. Germline CDR1 and CDR2: MDHEN and SYDVKM. This CDR3 is built from 15 residues. The CDR3 is CASSSLKGASTEAFF. The DNA for the CDR3 is TGTGCCAGCAGTTCTTTGAAGGGGGCCAGCACTGAAGCTTTCTTT.

This clone was seen a single time. The chain links TRBV18 to TRBJ2-5; TRBD2 aligns across 8 bases. CDR3 length equals 16 residues. V lost 3 bases and J lost 5; bases outside the gene matches: 11. Germline CDR1 reads KGHSH; CDR2 reads LQKENI. CDR3 in amino acids: CASSPFEGLVSETQYF. The CDR3, as DNA: TGTGCCAGCTCACCGTTCGAGGGACTAGTTTCTGAGACCCAGTACTTC.

Concerning this clone: This sample includes further DNA sequences coding for the same CDR3. The genes are TRBV5-1 and TRBJ1-6; 7 bases are shared with TRBD1. Germline CDR1 reads SGHRS; CDR2 reads YFSETQ. V dropped 7 bases and J dropped 7; count of bases not matched to a gene: 8. The CDR3 runs to 14 residues. The CDR3 sequence: CASSPGGGNSPLHF. The CDR3 nucleotides are TGCGCCAGCTCCCCCGGAGGGGGCAATTCACCCCTCCACTTT.

Notes on this clone: This sample includes further DNA sequences coding for the same CDR3. The V gene is TRBV5-1, the J gene TRBJ2-3; TRBD1 aligns across 7 bases. Germline CDR1 is SGHRS and CDR2 is YFSETQ. This CDR3 region has 15 residues. J was trimmed by 0 bases and V by 4 bases; bases with no gene match: 5. DNA of the CDR3: TGCGCCAGCAGCCCGGGGACAGCGAGCACAGATACGCAGTATTTT. It codes for CASSPGTASTDTQYF.

The chain links TRBV7-9 to TRBJ1-1, with D tentatively TRBD1 (5 bases). The germline gives CDR1 SEHNR, CDR2 FQNEAQ (reference sequence). The CDR3 loop spans 15 amino acids. The V and J ends lost 5 bases and 2 bases respectively, with 15 bases between them. The CDR3 here is CASSPFRGGNTEAFF. The CDR3 DNA sequence: TGTGCCAGCAGCCCCTTTCGGGGGGGAAACACTGAAGCTTTCTTT. The whole variable domain, filled in from reference TRBV7-9 and TRBJ1-1, reads DTGVSQNPRHKITKRGQNVTFRCDPISEHNRLYWYRQTLGQGPEFLTYFQNEAQLEKSRLLSDRFSAERPKGSFSTLEIQRTEQGDSAMYLCASSPFRGGNTEAFFGQGTRLTVV.

This chain links TRBV5-1 with TRBJ2-5; 9 nucleotides match TRBD1. The junction had 10 bases not matched to a gene; V was cut back by 5 bases and J by 5 bases. This CDR3 comprises 15 residues. Germline values: CDR1 SGHRS, CDR2 YFSETQ. The CDR3 sequence: CASSGQGSESETQYF. CDR3 nucleotide sequence: TGCGCCAGCAGTGGACAGGGGTCCGAAAGCGAGACCCAGTACTTC.